A single sample is the source of the 32 T cell receptor beta chains below, sequenced in a study of blood T cells in healthy people across ages. Through a sample-barcoded 5' primer and a J-beta primer mix, a second PCR was run for about 6 to 11 cycles. TCRdb re-analysed the 5' RACE reads in MiXCR, keeping a single row per CDR3 protein. The sample includes about 1,500,000 distinct CDR3 sequences, approximately 28% of them seen just once. The sample consisted of blood. The receptors stem from a woman aged 25 to 45 in good health.

The count of this clonotype is one. The chain has TRBV10-1 and TRBJ2-2; D might be TRBD1 (5 bases). Trimming stripped 0 bases from V and 5 bases from J, with 10 bases between. The CDR3 runs 15 residues. Germline V gives CDR1 WNHNN, CDR2 SYGVQD (reference sequence). CDR3 in amino acids: CASSESQAGTGELFF. CDR3 coding DNA: TGCGCCAGCAGTGAGTCACAGGCTGGAACCGGGGAGCTGTTTTTT.

This clonotype was counted a few times. V is TRBV5-5 and J is TRBJ2-1, with D possibly matching TRBD1 (6 bases). The V gene lost 2 bases and the J gene lost 7 bases, with 13 bases spanning the gap. This CDR3 region has 14 residues. Germline V gene data show CDR1 as SGHKS and CDR2 as YYEKEE (reference sequence). In DNA, the CDR3 is TGTGCCAGCAGCTTTCAACAGGGCCTAAATGAGCAGTTCTTC. Amino acids: CASSFQQGLNEQFF.

This clonotype was picked up a small number of times. A much larger clone differs by one base, so this may be a read error. The rearrangement uses TRBV14 and TRBJ2-4; D is ambiguous. This CDR3 contains 13 residues. Germline lookup yields CDR1 SGHDN and CDR2 FVKESK. The V gene lost 2 bases and the J gene lost 13 bases, with 15 bases spanning the gap. The CDR3 region has the DNA TGTGCCAGCAGCCAATCCTTGTACAATGAGCAGTACTTC. This translates into CASSQSLYNEQYF.

As to this clonotype: This may be a read error: a much more frequent sequence differs by one nucleotide. The rearrangement links TRBV20-1 to TRBJ2-7, with 7 bases lining up with TRBD2. CDR1 is DFQATT, CDR2 SNEGSKA, per germline (reference sequence). The CDR3 contains 12 residues. Losses at the gene ends were 5 bases for V and 3 bases for J; bases not matched to a gene: 4. The CDR3 DNA reads as TGCAGTGCTTGCAGGACTAGCTACGAGCAGTACTTC. Its translation: CSACRTSYEQYF.

This clonotype appeared many times. V and J are TRBV18 and TRBJ1-5; no clear D gene. The germline gives CDR1 KGHSH, CDR2 LQKENI. Between the trimmed V and J ends, which lost 5 bases and 4 bases, there was a span of 9 bases. There are 13 residues in the CDR3. Written as DNA, the CDR3 is TGTGCCAGCTCAACGGGCCGAAATCAGCCCCAGCATTTT. Translation: CASSTGRNQPQHF.

In this sample, this clonotype turned up a few times. The rearrangement joins TRBV18 to TRBJ2-6; D unclear. Trimming removed 2 bases from V and 0 bases from J, with 5 bases in between. The CDR3 covers 15 residues. Germline V lookup: CDR1 KGHSH, CDR2 LQKENI. The CDR3 DNA follows: TGTGCCAGCTCACCAAAGAGCTCTGGGGCCAACGTCCTGACTTTC. Translating gives CASSPKSSGANVLTF.

About this clonotype: A read error is possible here, since a much larger clone lies one base away. V and J are TRBV19 and TRBJ2-7, with a weak D call TRBD1 (5 bases). Matching the DNA end better, TRBJ2-5 makes the J call doubtful. The CDR3 loop spans 13 amino acids. Germline CDR1 is LNHDA and CDR2 is SQIVND (reference sequence). The CDR3 sequence is CASSTRQRETQYF. The CDR3 DNA reads as TGTGCCAGTAGTACCCGACAGCGAGAGACCCAGTACTTC.

V gene TRBV5-1 combines with J gene TRBJ2-3; 10 bases are shared with TRBD2. Trimming took 5 bases from V and 1 from J; bases not matched to a gene: 7. CDR1 SGHRS and CDR2 YFSETQ come from the germline V gene. The CDR3 has 16 residues. This CDR3 is CASRKTGTSGTDTQYF. In nucleotides, the CDR3 is TGCGCCAGCAGGAAAACCGGGACTAGCGGCACAGATACGCAGTATTTT.

This clonotype was seen more than once but under ten times. This chain joins TRBV3-1 and TRBJ2-7; D not resolved. V was trimmed by 0 bases and J by 9 bases, leaving 12 bases between them. Germline CDR1 and CDR2: LGHDT and YNNKEL (reference sequence). This CDR3 contains 13 residues. Here the CDR3 DNA reads TGTGCCAGCAGCCAAGATCTTCCAAGCGTGCAGTACTTC. Protein sequence: CASSQDLPSVQYF.

The chain is built from TRBV3-1 and TRBJ1-1; D not certain. CDR1 LGHDT and CDR2 YNNKEL come from the germline V gene (reference sequence). V was cut by 5 bases and J by 10 bases, with 14 bases left in between. The CDR3 covers 12 residues. The DNA for the CDR3 is TGTGCCAGCAGCTTAACGGGTCGCAGAGCTTTCTTT. This gives the protein CASSLTGRRAFF.

The rearrangement links TRBV29-1 to TRBJ2-1, with a tentative D call TRBD2 (7 bases). With 5 bases removed from V and 5 bases from J, the gap between germline ends came to 25 bases. The CDR3 is 17 amino acids. Germline V gene data show CDR1 as SQVTM and CDR2 as ANQGSEA. The CDR3 DNA is TGCAGCGTTCCTATCAGGCGAGGGGGGGTGGCACACAATGAGCAGTTCTTC. Its protein product is CSVPIRRGGVAHNEQFF.

This clonotype was counted at least ten times. In nucleotides, the CDR3 is TGCGCCAGCAGCTGGCGGGACCTCCTTTCTGGGGCCAACGTCCTGACTTTC. The encoded protein is CASSWRDLLSGANVLTF. The chain carries TRBV5-1 and TRBJ2-6; TRBD2 might be the D (6 bases). V lost 3 bases and J lost 1, with 14 bases in between. The CDR3 covers 17 residues. Germline V gives CDR1 SGHRS, CDR2 YFSETQ.

This clonotype was seen ten or more times. V usage is TRBV10-3 and J usage is TRBJ2-7; 9 nucleotides agree with TRBD1. This CDR3 is built from 14 residues. The germline CDR1 and CDR2 sequences are ENHRY and SYGVKD. The trim removed 5 bases at V and 2 bases at J, leaving 4 bases unmatched. In DNA form, the CDR3 reads TGTGCCATCAGTAACCGGGACAGGGCCTACGAGCAGTACTTC. This gives the protein CAISNRDRAYEQYF.

On this clonotype itself: This may stem from a read error, because a much larger clone lies one nucleotide away. Here the CDR3 DNA reads TGCGCCAGCAGCCCCGGACAGCTGGGGGCTAATGAACAACTGTTTTTT. It specifies CASSPGQLGANEQLFF. This chain links TRBV4-1 with TRBJ1-4, with D perhaps TRBD1 (6 bases). Germline V gene lookup returns CDR1 MGHRA and CDR2 YSYEKL. This CDR3 region has 16 residues.

This clonotype has at least ten counts. The V call is TRBV6-6, the J call TRBJ2-3; D may be TRBD1 (6 bases). Germline CDR1 reads MNHNY; CDR2 reads SVGAGI (reference sequence). Trimming removed 2 bases at V and 1 base at J, with 10 bases between. This CDR3 is 15 amino acids long. The CDR3 region has the DNA TGTGCCAGCAGTTACAGGGACATTGGCACAGATACGCAGTATTTT. This encodes CASSYRDIGTDTQYF.

The rearrangement joins TRBV7-6 to TRBJ2-5, with D uncertain. Deletions cut 3 bases from V and 4 bases from J, with 9 bases between. The CDR3 extends over 13 amino acids. Germline V gene sequence: CDR1 SGHVS, CDR2 FNYEAQ. In nucleotides, the CDR3 is TGTGCCAGCAGCTTGGTGCGGCTAGAGACCCAGTACTTC. Translating it yields CASSLVRLETQYF.

V gene TRBV9 combines with J gene TRBJ2-2, with 8 bases lining up with TRBD1. Trimming at V came to 0 bases and at J to 5 bases, leaving 6 bases not matched to a gene. The CDR3 sequence is 16 residues long. Germline CDR1 reads SGDLS; CDR2 reads YYNGEE. CDR3 sequence (DNA): TGTGCCAGCAGCGTAGCTTTGGACAGGGCGACCGGGGAGCTGTTTTTT. Translated, it gives CASSVALDRATGELFF. The variable domain in full, completed from reference TRBV9 and TRBJ2-2, reads DSGVTQTPKHLITATGQRVTLRCSPRSGDLSVYWYQQSLDQGLQFLIQYYNGEERAKGNILERFSAQQFPDLHSELNLSSLELGDSALYFCASSVALDRATGELFFGEGSRLTVL.

In its sample, this clonotype was seen many times. This chain connects TRBV5-1 to TRBJ2-6; D remains unclear. Deletions cut 0 bases from V and 0 bases from J, with 7 bases between. Germline values: CDR1 SGHRS, CDR2 YFSETQ. The CDR3 spans 16 residues. CDR3 protein: CASSLGTDSGANVLTF. The CDR3 bases are TGCGCCAGCAGCTTGGGAACAGACTCTGGGGCCAACGTCCTGACTTTC.

This chain uses TRBV7-9 with TRBJ2-6; 7 positions match TRBD2. CDR3 size: 17 residues. Per germline, CDR1 SEHNR and CDR2 FQNEAQ (reference sequence). J was trimmed by 3 bases and V by 3 bases; bases with no gene match: 8. The CDR3 region is CASSFSRSGIGANVLTF. The CDR3 nucleotides read TGTGCCAGCAGCTTTAGTAGGAGCGGGATTGGGGCCAACGTCCTGACTTTC.

This chain uses TRBV6-4 with TRBJ1-1, with D unclear. This CDR3 contains 13 residues. Trimming removed 3 bases at V and 1 base at J, with 6 bases between. Germline CDR1 reads MRHNA; CDR2 reads SNTAGT. The CDR3: CASSEGTNTEAFF. In nucleotides, the CDR3 is TGTGCCAGCAGTGAAGGAACGAACACTGAAGCTTTCTTT.

Many counts were recorded for this clonotype. The genes are TRBV20-1 and TRBJ2-7; TRBD2 aligns across 8 bases. After removal of 0 bases from V and 2 bases from J, the junction contained 3 bases not matched to a gene. The CDR3 covers 14 residues. From germline, CDR1 is DFQATT and CDR2 SNEGSKA (reference sequence). CDR3 amino acids: CSAREGLGAYEQYF. CDR3 nucleotide sequence: TGCAGTGCTAGAGAGGGACTAGGAGCCTACGAGCAGTACTTC.

This clonotype has just one count. The rearrangement joins TRBV5-1 to TRBJ2-3; TRBD2 matches at 14 bases. The J segment lost 6 bases and the V segment lost 0 bases, leaving 6 bases of the junction unmatched. This CDR3 is 17 amino acids long. The germline V gene has CDR1 SGHRS and CDR2 YFSETQ. The CDR3 nucleotides read TGCGCCAGCAGCTTGGCGACTAGCGGGGGGGCCGCGGATACGCAGTATTTT. This gives the protein CASSLATSGGAADTQYF.

V is TRBV5-1 and J is TRBJ2-6; D may match TRBD1 or TRBD2 (6 bases each). The V and J ends lost 4 bases and 0 bases respectively, with 11 bases between them. Per the germline V gene, CDR1 is SGHRS and CDR2 is YFSETQ. This CDR3 region has 16 residues. CDR3 region: CASSGGGSSGANVLTF. CDR3 nucleotides: TGCGCCAGCAGCGGAGGGGGGAGCTCTGGGGCCAACGTCCTGACTTTC.

The chain carries TRBV20-1 and TRBJ2-4; 7 nucleotides line up with TRBD1. Trimming at V came to 5 bases and at J to 15 bases, leaving 19 bases not matched to a gene. In germline, CDR1 is DFQATT, CDR2 SNEGSKA (reference sequence). The CDR3 totals 14 residues. CDR3 in amino acids: CSAADTGDLGERYF. The DNA of the CDR3 is TGCAGTGCTGCGGATACAGGGGATTTAGGCGAGCGGTACTTC.

Regarding this clonotype: It may be a read error: a sequence one base away is much more abundant. CDR3 region: CATSDFYEQFF. Here the CDR3 DNA reads TGTGCCACCAGTGATTTTTACGAGCAGTTCTTC. The chain links TRBV24-1 to TRBJ2-1; no firm D call. The CDR3 runs to 11 residues. CDR1 and CDR2 (germline): KGHDR, SFDVKD. Trimming left V 1 base short and J 10 bases short, with 4 bases between.

The gene calls are TRBV5-1 and TRBJ2-7; D remains unclear. The V gene's germline CDR1 is SGHRS and CDR2 YFSETQ. V was clipped by 4 bases and J by 6 bases, with 14 bases between them. The CDR3 covers 13 residues. CDR3 nucleotides: TGCGCCAGCAGCCTCTGGACCGAAGGCGAGCAGTACTTC. Amino acid sequence: CASSLWTEGEQYF.

The chain recombines TRBV30 with TRBJ2-7; D ambiguous. The J call is uncertain, as TRBJ2-4 better fits the DNA end. The CDR3 extends over 14 amino acids. The germline V gene encodes CDR1 GTSNPN and CDR2 SVGIG (reference sequence). CDR3 DNA: TGTGCCTGGAGTGTATATAGGAGTAGCAGCATTCAGTACTTC. Encoded protein: CAWSVYRSSSIQYF.

The J gene is TRBJ1-5, the V gene TRBV5-5, with D uncertain. The CDR3 totals 12 residues. V was trimmed by 4 bases and J by 7 bases, leaving 9 bases between them. Germline V lookup: CDR1 SGHKS, CDR2 YYEKEE (reference sequence). CDR3 coding DNA: TGTGCCAGCAGCCGCCTTGGACAGCCCCAGCATTTT. This gives the protein CASSRLGQPQHF.

A note on this clonotype: One junction end disagrees with the germline gene, perhaps due to a read error. The chain employs TRBV5-1 and TRBJ2-1, with unresolved D. Germline lookup yields CDR1 SGHRS and CDR2 YFSETQ. This CDR3 region has 15 residues. Here the CDR3 DNA reads TGCACCAGCAGTTCCCGCTGGGGTTCCTACAATGAGCAGTTCTTC. Protein product: CTSSSRWGSYNEQFF. Looking up the rest from reference TRBV5-1 and TRBJ2-1 gives the full variable domain: KAGVTQTPRYLIKTRGQQVTLSCSPISGHRSVSWYQQTPGQGLQFLFEYFSETQRNKGNFPGRFSGRQFSNSRSEMNVSTLELGDSALYLCTSSSRWGSYNEQFFGPGTRLTVL.

This chain connects TRBV5-1 to TRBJ1-4; D is possibly TRBD1 (6 bases). The CDR3 totals 15 residues. CDR1 and CDR2 from the germline V gene are SGHRS and YFSETQ. V lost 5 bases and J 3 bases, leaving 14 bases between the germline ends. The CDR3 DNA is TGCGCCAGCAGATTTGACGGGACACCTAATGAAAAACTGTTTTTT. It translates to CASRFDGTPNEKLFF.

This chain connects TRBV6-2 or TRBV6-3 to TRBJ1-5; D remains unclear. V lost 7 bases, J lost 0 bases, and 16 bases lay in between. Germline values: CDR1 MNHEY, CDR2 SVGEGT. The CDR3 is 16 amino acids. The CDR3 DNA reads TGTGCCAGCACCGGGATAGCGCCATATAGCAATCAGCCCCAGCATTTT. It codes for CASTGIAPYSNQPQHF.

This clonotype has a count of ten or more. V is TRBV28 and J is TRBJ1-2, with D uncertain. Germline lookup yields CDR1 MDHEN and CDR2 SYDVKM. The CDR3 runs 13 residues. V dropped 7 bases and J dropped 4 bases, with 13 bases sitting between them. The CDR3 DNA is TGTGCCAGCACCGCTGAGAACTTCTATGGCTACACCTTC. The encoded protein is CASTAENFYGYTF.